These 30 T cell receptor beta chains came from one sample sequenced in a study of T cell repertoires in cytomegalovirus infection. The antigens these receptors bind are not known. TCRdb processed the reads anew with MiXCR; each CDR3 protein has one entry. In the table there are 95,000 to 120,000 distinct CDR3 sequences, more than 30% of which are singletons. Here the sequenced sample was CD8+ T cells from cultured PBMCs, taken from culture after CMV antigen stimulation. The source of these receptors is a human donor in good health (CMV status not recorded). Some clones in this sample may be carry-over from other donors' samples.

This chain connects TRBV24-1 to TRBJ2-1; D could derive from TRBD1 or TRBD2 (5 bases each). V lost 1 base to trimming and J lost 4 bases, with 16 bases between them. Germline V gene lookup returns CDR1 KGHDR and CDR2 SFDVKD. The CDR3 has 17 amino acids. The CDR3 coding sequence is TGTGCCACCAGTGATTTTGCCTGGGGGTCCGGGTACAATGAGCAGTTCTTC. This translates into CATSDFAWGSGYNEQFF.

The CDR3, as DNA: TGTGCCAGCAGCGCCGGACAGGGGTTTCAGCCCCAGCATTTT. Its protein product is CASSAGQGFQPQHF. The V and J genes are TRBV9 and TRBJ1-5; TRBD1 agrees at 9 bases. The CDR3 spans 14 residues. With 3 bases clipped from V and 6 bases from J, the junction kept 4 bases outside the gene matches. CDR1 SGDLS and CDR2 YYNGEE come from the germline V gene.

The chain uses TRBV29-1 and TRBJ2-7; possibly TRBD1 for D (6 bases). This CDR3 region has 14 residues. Germline V gives CDR1 SQVTM, CDR2 ANQGSEA. Trimming took off 7 bases at V and 0 bases at J, with 16 bases between the two ends. The DNA of the CDR3 is TGCAGCGCGAGGACAGACATCTCCTCCTACGAGCAGTACTTC. Protein sequence: CSARTDISSYEQYF.

This clonotype was recorded many times. At one end, the junction sequence differs from germline, possibly due to a read error. This rearrangement joins TRBV7-2 to TRBJ2-5, with D perhaps matching TRBD1 (5 bases). The CDR3 runs to 13 residues. Germline values: CDR1 SGHTA, CDR2 FQGNSA. The CDR3 region is CASSFPPTEPQYF. The CDR3, as DNA: TGTGCCAGCAGCTTCCCACCGACAGAGCCCCAGTACTTC.

This clonotype was detected a few times. The chain is built from TRBV9 and TRBJ2-7; D is possibly TRBD1 (5 bases). The germline V and J ends were trimmed by 3 bases and 5 bases, with 12 bases remaining between them. The germline gives CDR1 SGDLS, CDR2 YYNGEE. The CDR3 is made up of 13 amino acids. CDR3 bases: TGTGCCAGCAGCGCGACAGCATGGGACGAGCAGTACTTC. This encodes CASSATAWDEQYF.

This chain connects TRBV6-1 to TRBJ2-1; D ambiguous. Germline V gives CDR1 MNHNS, CDR2 SASEGT. V was pared by 5 bases and J by 0 bases, with 11 bases between. This CDR3 contains 15 residues. For the CDR3, the DNA is TGTGCCAGCAGTTCGGGTTCGAGCTCCTACAATGAGCAGTTCTTC. Its translation: CASSSGSSSYNEQFF.

The chain has TRBV7-2 and TRBJ2-1; 7 bases map to TRBD2. CDR1 and CDR2 from the germline V gene are SGHTA and FQGNSA. The CDR3 length is 15 residues. Trimming cost V 4 bases and J 4 bases; bases outside gene matches: 7. CDR3 residues: CASSSSPGGYNEQFF. CDR3 nucleotide sequence: TGTGCCAGCAGCTCGTCCCCGGGGGGTTACAATGAGCAGTTCTTC.

The J gene is TRBJ2-5, the V gene TRBV2; TRBD2 is a possible D gene (6 bases). V gave up 5 bases and J gave up 1 base, with 14 bases separating them. Per the germline V gene, CDR1 is SNHLY and CDR2 is FYNNEI. CDR3 length: 15 amino acids. CDR3 nucleotides: TGTGCCAGCAGTTACCGGGACTCGCCCCAAGAGACCCAGTACTTC. It is translated as CASSYRDSPQETQYF.

This clonotype was recorded many times. The V gene is TRBV6-6, the J gene TRBJ1-1; D is possibly TRBD1 (6 bases). Trimming stripped 5 bases from V and 8 bases from J, with 15 bases between. This CDR3 is built from 13 residues. Germline values: CDR1 MNHNY, CDR2 SVGAGI (reference sequence). CDR3 loop: CASSGQYPAEAFF. In nucleotides, the CDR3 is TGTGCCAGCAGTGGACAGTATCCTGCAGAAGCTTTCTTT.

This clonotype was counted a single time. The chain has TRBV5-6 and TRBJ2-7; weak D call: TRBD1 (5 bases). CDR1 and CDR2 from the germline V gene are SGHDT and YYEEEE. This CDR3 has 15 amino acids. Trimming pared 2 bases from V and 9 bases from J, leaving 21 bases between. The CDR3 reads CASSLEGQPLRSQYF. The DNA for the CDR3 is TGTGCCAGCAGCTTAGAAGGACAACCCCTACGTTCGCAGTACTTC. Full variable domain (rest looked up from reference TRBV5-6 and TRBJ2-7): DAGVTQSPTHLIKTRGQQVTLRCSPKSGHDTVSWYQQALGQGPQFIFQYYEEEERQRGNFPDRFSGHQFPNYSSELNVNALLLGDSALYLCASSLEGQPLRSQYFGPGTRLTVT.

This clonotype has more than one count but fewer than ten. CDR3: CASSPLEGGTDTQYF. The DNA of the CDR3 is TGCGCCAGCAGCCCCCTCGAGGGGGGCACAGATACGCAGTATTTT. This chain joins TRBV5-1 and TRBJ2-3; tentative D call: TRBD1 (6 bases). V lost 4 bases and J 1 base, leaving 13 bases between the germline ends. Germline V lookup: CDR1 SGHRS, CDR2 YFSETQ. CDR3 size: 15 residues.

The gene calls are TRBV6-5 and TRBJ1-2; possible D gene TRBD1, 6 bases. The CDR3 loop spans 16 amino acids. The V gene's germline CDR1 is MNHEY and CDR2 SVGAGI. V was clipped by 5 bases and J by 7 bases, with 23 bases between them. CDR3 DNA: TGTGCCAGCAGTCTCCAAGGCGCGGGGGCGGTCGGTGGCTACACCTTC. This encodes CASSLQGAGAVGGYTF.

V is TRBV19 and J is TRBJ1-5; no definite D call. Looked up from germline, CDR1 is LNHDA and CDR2 is SQIVND (reference sequence). V was trimmed by 6 bases and J by 7 bases, leaving 13 bases between them. The CDR3 extends over 13 amino acids. Written as DNA, the CDR3 is TGTGCCAGTAGCGACTATTCGGAGCAGCCCCAGCATTTT. This translates into CASSDYSEQPQHF.

This chain uses TRBV4-1 with TRBJ1-5; D is ambiguous. The V end lost 0 bases, the J end lost 6 bases, and 6 bases lay between the germline ends. From germline, CDR1 is MGHRA and CDR2 YSYEKL. The CDR3 has 13 amino acids. CDR3 sequence (DNA): TGCGCCAGCAGCCAAGAAACCGTTCAGCCCCAGCATTTT. It is translated as CASSQETVQPQHF.

This clonotype was counted between two and nine times. The chain employs TRBV11-2 and TRBJ2-1, with D possibly matching TRBD2 (6 bases). Trimming removed 4 bases at V and 2 bases at J, with 12 bases between. The CDR3 has 15 residues. Germline lookup yields CDR1 SGHAT and CDR2 FQNNGV. CDR3 coding DNA: TGTGCCAGCAGCTACGGGCCGGGGGCCTACAATGAGCAGTTCTTC. Amino acids: CASSYGPGAYNEQFF. Drawing the rest from reference TRBV11-2 and TRBJ2-1, the complete variable domain is EAGVAQSPRYKIIEKRQSVAFWCNPISGHATLYWYQQILGQGPKLLIQFQNNGVVDDSQLPKDRFSAERLKGVDSTLKIQPAKLEDSAVYLCASSYGPGAYNEQFFGPGTRLTVL.

The V call is TRBV6-6, the J call TRBJ2-1; TRBD2 aligns across 10 bases. With 0 bases clipped from V and 0 bases from J, the junction kept 11 bases outside the gene matches. CDR3 length: 20 residues. Germline CDR1 and CDR2: MNHNY and SVGAGI (reference sequence). The CDR3 loop is CASSYSLAGAEILSYNEQFF. The DNA for the CDR3 is TGTGCCAGCAGTTACTCCCTAGCGGGGGCCGAAATTCTCTCCTACAATGAGCAGTTCTTC.

This clonotype was found a few times. The gene calls are TRBV7-8 and TRBJ1-5; TRBD1 agrees at 8 bases. Germline lookup yields CDR1 SGHVS and CDR2 FQNEAQ. The junction had 2 bases not matched to a gene; V was cut back by 2 bases and J by 5 bases. This CDR3 has 14 amino acids. In DNA form, the CDR3 reads TGTGCCAGCAGCTTACAGGGGGCCCATCAGCCCCAGCATTTT. It specifies CASSLQGAHQPQHF.

V usage is TRBV27 and J usage is TRBJ2-7, with 12 bases matching TRBD1. Germline loops: CDR1 MNHEY, CDR2 SMNVEV (reference sequence). The CDR3 is made up of 14 amino acids. V gave up 6 bases and J gave up 6 bases; unmatched junction bases: 6. The CDR3 coding sequence is TGTGCCAGCAGGCGCGGGACAGGGGGCGGCGAGCAGTACTTC. It encodes CASRRGTGGGEQYF.

The CDR3 loop reads CSARDPPSGSGYTF. The CDR3 coding sequence is TGCAGTGCTAGAGATCCCCCATCAGGGAGTGGCTACACCTTC. This rearrangement joins TRBV20-1 to TRBJ1-2; D is possibly TRBD1 (5 bases). Trimming shortened V by 0 bases and J by 7 bases, and 15 bases separated the two germline ends. The length of the CDR3 is 14 residues. Germline loops: CDR1 DFQATT, CDR2 SNEGSKA (reference sequence).

The chain combines TRBV4-1 with TRBJ2-7, with D tentatively TRBD1 (6 bases). V was shortened by 4 bases and J by 4 bases, with 20 bases between the two germline ends. CDR1 is MGHRA and CDR2 is YSYEKL in the germline V gene. The CDR3 extends over 16 amino acids. Here the CDR3 DNA reads TGCGCCAGCAGCCTTACAGGGTCGAGCATTCCTTACGAGCAGTACTTC. It yields the protein CASSLTGSSIPYEQYF.

This clonotype was observed a few times. The V call is TRBV5-6, the J call TRBJ2-1; the D call may be TRBD1 or TRBD2 (6 bases each). Germline V gene sequence: CDR1 SGHDT, CDR2 YYEEEE. The V end lost 9 bases, the J end lost 4 bases, and 14 bases lay between the germline ends. The CDR3 is 13 residues long. Here the CDR3 reads CATGATAYNEQFF. CDR3 nucleotides: TGTGCCACGGGGGCGACGGCATACAATGAGCAGTTCTTC.

The V and J genes are TRBV6-6 and TRBJ1-3; D is undetermined. Germline CDR1 reads MNHNY; CDR2 reads SVGAGI (reference sequence). The CDR3 runs 11 residues. Deletions cut 8 bases from V and 1 base from J, with 3 bases between. The CDR3 coding sequence is TGTGCCAGCCATTCTGGAAACACCATATATTTT. Translated, it gives CASHSGNTIYF.

The V and J genes are TRBV11-2 and TRBJ2-5; D is undetermined. Germline-derived CDR1 and CDR2 are SGHAT and FQNNGV. The CDR3 covers 14 residues. V shed 2 bases and J shed 0 bases, with 7 bases lying between them. CDR3 nucleotide sequence: TGTGCCAGCAGCTTATTGAGTAACCAAGAGACCCAGTACTTC. Protein product: CASSLLSNQETQYF.

The chain recombines TRBV10-3 with TRBJ2-7; possible D gene TRBD1, 7 bases. Germline V lookup: CDR1 ENHRY, CDR2 SYGVKD. V lost 1 base to trimming and J lost 2 bases, with 18 bases between them. The CDR3 runs to 17 residues. CDR3 in amino acids: CAISELMAGGRTYEQYF. CDR3 nucleotides: TGTGCCATCAGTGAGTTGATGGCAGGGGGGCGTACCTACGAGCAGTACTTC.

This clonotype was counted only a few times. This chain joins TRBV11-2 and TRBJ2-7; 8 bases fit TRBD2. Per germline, CDR1 SGHAT and CDR2 FQNNGV. Losses at the gene ends were 0 bases for V and 3 bases for J; bases not matched to a gene: 4. CDR3 length: 15 amino acids. The CDR3 loop reads CASSLEGAGGYEQYF. For the CDR3, the DNA is TGTGCCAGCAGCTTAGAGGGTGCGGGGGGCTACGAGCAGTACTTC.

This sequence joins TRBV6-1 and TRBJ2-3; D possibly corresponds to TRBD2 (5 bases). The CDR3 is made up of 14 amino acids. V was shortened by 7 bases and J by 2 bases, with 13 bases between the two germline ends. Looked up from germline, CDR1 is MNHNS and CDR2 is SASEGT. The CDR3 region has the DNA TGTGCCAGCACGGAGGAGGTTTTCACAGATACGCAGTATTTT. Translation: CASTEEVFTDTQYF.

The rearrangement links TRBV28 to TRBJ2-7; unclear D gene. The germline gives CDR1 MDHEN, CDR2 SYDVKM. CDR3 length equals 14 residues. Trimming shortened V by 5 bases and J by 2 bases, and 13 bases separated the two germline ends. The CDR3 loop is CASSVWQVTYEQYF. In DNA, the CDR3 is TGTGCCAGCAGTGTGTGGCAGGTTACCTACGAGCAGTACTTC.

The chain joins TRBV18 to TRBJ2-1; perhaps TRBD2 as D (5 bases). V was cut by 0 bases and J by 0 bases, with 9 bases left in between. This CDR3 is built from 16 residues. The V gene's germline CDR1 is KGHSH and CDR2 LQKENI. This CDR3 reads CASSPPTTTSYNEQFF. The CDR3 region has the DNA TGTGCCAGCTCACCACCGACGACTACCTCCTACAATGAGCAGTTCTTC.

This CDR3 reads CASSEGDRGRWEKLFF. The CDR3 nucleotides read TGTGCCAGCAGTGAAGGGGACAGGGGGCGATGGGAAAAACTGTTTTTT. V usage is TRBV2 and J usage is TRBJ1-4; 12 bases are shared with TRBD1. The germline gives CDR1 SNHLY, CDR2 FYNNEI. The length of the CDR3 is 16 residues. J lost 8 bases, V lost 1 base, and 5 bases had no gene match.

A few counts support this clonotype. This chain joins TRBV19 and TRBJ1-5, with D tentatively TRBD1 (5 bases). The germline V gene has CDR1 LNHDA and CDR2 SQIVND (reference sequence). CDR3 size: 15 residues. Deletions cut 7 bases from V and 1 base from J, with 14 bases between. DNA of the CDR3: TGTGCCAGTATCTGGGGCGATGGGAGCAATCAGCCCCAGCATTTT. Translating gives CASIWGDGSNQPQHF.